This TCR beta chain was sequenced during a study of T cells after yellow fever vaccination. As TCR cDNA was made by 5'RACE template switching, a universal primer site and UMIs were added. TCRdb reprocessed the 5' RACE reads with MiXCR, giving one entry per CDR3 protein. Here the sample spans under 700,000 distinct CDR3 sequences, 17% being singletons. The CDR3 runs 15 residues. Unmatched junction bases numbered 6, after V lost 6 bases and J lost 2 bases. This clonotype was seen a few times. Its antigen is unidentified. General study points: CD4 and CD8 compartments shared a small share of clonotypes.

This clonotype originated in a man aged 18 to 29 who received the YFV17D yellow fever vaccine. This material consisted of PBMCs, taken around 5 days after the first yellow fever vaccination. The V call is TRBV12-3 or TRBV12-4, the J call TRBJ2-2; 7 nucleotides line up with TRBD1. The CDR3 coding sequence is TGTGCCAGCAGCTGGAGACAGGGTAACACCGGGGAGCTGTTTTTT. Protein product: CASSWRQGNTGELFF.